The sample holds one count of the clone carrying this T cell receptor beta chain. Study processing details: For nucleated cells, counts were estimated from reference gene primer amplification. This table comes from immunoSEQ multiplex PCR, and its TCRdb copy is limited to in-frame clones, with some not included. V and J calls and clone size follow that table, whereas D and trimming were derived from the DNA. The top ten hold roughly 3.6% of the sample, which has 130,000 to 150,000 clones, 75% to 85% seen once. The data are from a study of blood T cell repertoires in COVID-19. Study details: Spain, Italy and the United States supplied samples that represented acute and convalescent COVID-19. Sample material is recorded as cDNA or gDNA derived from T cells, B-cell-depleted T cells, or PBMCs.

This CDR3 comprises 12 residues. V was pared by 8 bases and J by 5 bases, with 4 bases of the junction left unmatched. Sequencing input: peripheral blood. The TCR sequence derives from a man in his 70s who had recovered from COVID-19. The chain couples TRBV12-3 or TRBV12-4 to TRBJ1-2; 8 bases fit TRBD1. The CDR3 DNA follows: TGTGCCAGCGAGGACAGGGATTATGGCTACACCTTC. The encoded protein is CASEDRDYGYTF.